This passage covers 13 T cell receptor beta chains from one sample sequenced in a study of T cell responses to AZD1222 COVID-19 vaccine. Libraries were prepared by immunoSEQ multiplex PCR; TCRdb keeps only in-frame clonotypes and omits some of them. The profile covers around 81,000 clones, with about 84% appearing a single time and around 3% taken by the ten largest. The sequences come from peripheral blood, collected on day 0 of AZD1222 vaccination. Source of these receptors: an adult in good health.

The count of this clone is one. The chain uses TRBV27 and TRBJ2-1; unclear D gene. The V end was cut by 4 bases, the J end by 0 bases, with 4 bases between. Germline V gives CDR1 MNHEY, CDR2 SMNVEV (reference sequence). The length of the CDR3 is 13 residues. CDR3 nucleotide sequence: TGTGCCAGCAGTTGGGGCTCCTACAATGAGCAGTTCTTC. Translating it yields CASSWGSYNEQFF.

The chain's CDR3 is CAIRGGLAATDTQYF. For the CDR3, the DNA is TGTGCCATCAGGGGGGGACTAGCGGCCACAGATACGCAGTATTTT. J is TRBJ2-3 and V is TRBV10-3; TRBD2 matches at 11 bases. This CDR3 contains 15 residues. Germline V gives CDR1 ENHRY, CDR2 SYGVKD. With V trimmed by 6 bases and J by 2 bases, 4 bases remained unmatched.

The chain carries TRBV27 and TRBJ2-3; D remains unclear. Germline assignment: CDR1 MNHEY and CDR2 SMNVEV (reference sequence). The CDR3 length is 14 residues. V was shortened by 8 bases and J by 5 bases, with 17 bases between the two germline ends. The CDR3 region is CASGFLISIDTQYF. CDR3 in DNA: TGTGCCAGCGGCTTCCTTATAAGTATAGATACGCAGTATTTT.

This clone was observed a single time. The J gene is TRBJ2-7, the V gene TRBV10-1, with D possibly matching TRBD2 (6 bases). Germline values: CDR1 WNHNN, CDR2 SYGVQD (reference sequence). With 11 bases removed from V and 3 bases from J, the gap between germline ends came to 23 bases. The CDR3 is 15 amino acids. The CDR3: CASSLGLPAYYEQYF. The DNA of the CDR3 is TGCGCCTCATCCCTGGGACTGCCGGCCTACTACGAGCAGTACTTC.

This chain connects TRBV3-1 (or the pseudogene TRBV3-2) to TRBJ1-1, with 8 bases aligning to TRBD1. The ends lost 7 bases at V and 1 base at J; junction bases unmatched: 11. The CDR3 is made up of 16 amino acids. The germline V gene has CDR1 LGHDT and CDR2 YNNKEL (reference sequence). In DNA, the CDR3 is TGTGCCAGCACCCACTCTCGAGGACAGGGGAACACTGAAGCTTTCTTT. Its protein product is CASTHSRGQGNTEAFF.

CDR3 sequence: CASSLWASGRVYF. DNA for the CDR3: TGCGCCAGCAGCTTGTGGGCTAGCGGGAGAGTGTATTTT. The chain couples TRBV5-1 to TRBJ2-3; 10 nucleotides align to TRBD2. Germline-derived CDR1 and CDR2 are SGHRS and YFSETQ. Trimming cost V 1 base and J 14 bases; bases outside gene matches: 7. This CDR3 is built from 13 residues.

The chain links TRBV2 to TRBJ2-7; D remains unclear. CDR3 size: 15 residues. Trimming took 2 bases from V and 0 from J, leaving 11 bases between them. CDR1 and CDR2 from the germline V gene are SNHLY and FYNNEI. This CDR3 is CASSEYSGSSYEQYF. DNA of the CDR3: TGTGCCAGCAGTGAATATTCGGGCAGCTCCTACGAGCAGTACTTC.

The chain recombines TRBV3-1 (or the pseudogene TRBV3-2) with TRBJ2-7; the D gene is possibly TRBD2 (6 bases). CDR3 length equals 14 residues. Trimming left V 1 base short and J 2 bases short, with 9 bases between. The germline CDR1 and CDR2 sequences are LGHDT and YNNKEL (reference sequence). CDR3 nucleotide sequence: TGTGCCAGCAGCCAAGGCGGGAACCCCTACGAGCAGTACTTC. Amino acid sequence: CASSQGGNPYEQYF.

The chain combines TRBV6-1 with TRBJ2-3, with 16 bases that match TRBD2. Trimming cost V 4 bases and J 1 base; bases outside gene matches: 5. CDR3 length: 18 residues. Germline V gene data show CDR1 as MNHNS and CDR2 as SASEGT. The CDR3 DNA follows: TGTGCCAGCAGTGCCGGGACTAGCGGGAGGGCGGGCACAGATACGCAGTATTTT. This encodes CASSAGTSGRAGTDTQYF.

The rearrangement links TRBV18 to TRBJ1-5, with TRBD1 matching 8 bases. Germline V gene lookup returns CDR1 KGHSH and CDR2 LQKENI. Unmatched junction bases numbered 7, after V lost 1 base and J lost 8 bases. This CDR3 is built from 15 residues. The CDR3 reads CASSPRPGGGEPQHF. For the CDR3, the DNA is TGTGCCAGCTCACCACGGCCAGGGGGCGGGGAGCCCCAGCATTTT.

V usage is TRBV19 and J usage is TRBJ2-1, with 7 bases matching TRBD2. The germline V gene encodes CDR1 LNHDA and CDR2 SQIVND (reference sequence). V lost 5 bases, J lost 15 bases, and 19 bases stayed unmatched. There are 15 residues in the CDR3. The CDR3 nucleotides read TGTGCCAGTAGTCCCGCCGTCGGACTAGAGGCTAGTGCGTTCTTC. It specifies CASSPAVGLEASAFF.

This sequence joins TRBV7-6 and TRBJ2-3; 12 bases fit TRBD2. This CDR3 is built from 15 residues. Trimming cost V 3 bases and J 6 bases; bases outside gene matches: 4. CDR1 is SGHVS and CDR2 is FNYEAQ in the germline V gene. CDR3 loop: CASSLPSGGADTQYF. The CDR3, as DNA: TGTGCCAGCAGCTTGCCTAGCGGGGGGGCCGATACGCAGTATTTT.

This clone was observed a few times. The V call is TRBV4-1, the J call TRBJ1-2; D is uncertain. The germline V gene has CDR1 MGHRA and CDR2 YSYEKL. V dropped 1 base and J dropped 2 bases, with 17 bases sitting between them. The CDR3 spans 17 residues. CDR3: CASSQVERVLVNYGYTF. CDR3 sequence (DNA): TGCGCCAGCAGCCAAGTGGAAAGGGTCCTGGTAAACTATGGCTACACCTTC.